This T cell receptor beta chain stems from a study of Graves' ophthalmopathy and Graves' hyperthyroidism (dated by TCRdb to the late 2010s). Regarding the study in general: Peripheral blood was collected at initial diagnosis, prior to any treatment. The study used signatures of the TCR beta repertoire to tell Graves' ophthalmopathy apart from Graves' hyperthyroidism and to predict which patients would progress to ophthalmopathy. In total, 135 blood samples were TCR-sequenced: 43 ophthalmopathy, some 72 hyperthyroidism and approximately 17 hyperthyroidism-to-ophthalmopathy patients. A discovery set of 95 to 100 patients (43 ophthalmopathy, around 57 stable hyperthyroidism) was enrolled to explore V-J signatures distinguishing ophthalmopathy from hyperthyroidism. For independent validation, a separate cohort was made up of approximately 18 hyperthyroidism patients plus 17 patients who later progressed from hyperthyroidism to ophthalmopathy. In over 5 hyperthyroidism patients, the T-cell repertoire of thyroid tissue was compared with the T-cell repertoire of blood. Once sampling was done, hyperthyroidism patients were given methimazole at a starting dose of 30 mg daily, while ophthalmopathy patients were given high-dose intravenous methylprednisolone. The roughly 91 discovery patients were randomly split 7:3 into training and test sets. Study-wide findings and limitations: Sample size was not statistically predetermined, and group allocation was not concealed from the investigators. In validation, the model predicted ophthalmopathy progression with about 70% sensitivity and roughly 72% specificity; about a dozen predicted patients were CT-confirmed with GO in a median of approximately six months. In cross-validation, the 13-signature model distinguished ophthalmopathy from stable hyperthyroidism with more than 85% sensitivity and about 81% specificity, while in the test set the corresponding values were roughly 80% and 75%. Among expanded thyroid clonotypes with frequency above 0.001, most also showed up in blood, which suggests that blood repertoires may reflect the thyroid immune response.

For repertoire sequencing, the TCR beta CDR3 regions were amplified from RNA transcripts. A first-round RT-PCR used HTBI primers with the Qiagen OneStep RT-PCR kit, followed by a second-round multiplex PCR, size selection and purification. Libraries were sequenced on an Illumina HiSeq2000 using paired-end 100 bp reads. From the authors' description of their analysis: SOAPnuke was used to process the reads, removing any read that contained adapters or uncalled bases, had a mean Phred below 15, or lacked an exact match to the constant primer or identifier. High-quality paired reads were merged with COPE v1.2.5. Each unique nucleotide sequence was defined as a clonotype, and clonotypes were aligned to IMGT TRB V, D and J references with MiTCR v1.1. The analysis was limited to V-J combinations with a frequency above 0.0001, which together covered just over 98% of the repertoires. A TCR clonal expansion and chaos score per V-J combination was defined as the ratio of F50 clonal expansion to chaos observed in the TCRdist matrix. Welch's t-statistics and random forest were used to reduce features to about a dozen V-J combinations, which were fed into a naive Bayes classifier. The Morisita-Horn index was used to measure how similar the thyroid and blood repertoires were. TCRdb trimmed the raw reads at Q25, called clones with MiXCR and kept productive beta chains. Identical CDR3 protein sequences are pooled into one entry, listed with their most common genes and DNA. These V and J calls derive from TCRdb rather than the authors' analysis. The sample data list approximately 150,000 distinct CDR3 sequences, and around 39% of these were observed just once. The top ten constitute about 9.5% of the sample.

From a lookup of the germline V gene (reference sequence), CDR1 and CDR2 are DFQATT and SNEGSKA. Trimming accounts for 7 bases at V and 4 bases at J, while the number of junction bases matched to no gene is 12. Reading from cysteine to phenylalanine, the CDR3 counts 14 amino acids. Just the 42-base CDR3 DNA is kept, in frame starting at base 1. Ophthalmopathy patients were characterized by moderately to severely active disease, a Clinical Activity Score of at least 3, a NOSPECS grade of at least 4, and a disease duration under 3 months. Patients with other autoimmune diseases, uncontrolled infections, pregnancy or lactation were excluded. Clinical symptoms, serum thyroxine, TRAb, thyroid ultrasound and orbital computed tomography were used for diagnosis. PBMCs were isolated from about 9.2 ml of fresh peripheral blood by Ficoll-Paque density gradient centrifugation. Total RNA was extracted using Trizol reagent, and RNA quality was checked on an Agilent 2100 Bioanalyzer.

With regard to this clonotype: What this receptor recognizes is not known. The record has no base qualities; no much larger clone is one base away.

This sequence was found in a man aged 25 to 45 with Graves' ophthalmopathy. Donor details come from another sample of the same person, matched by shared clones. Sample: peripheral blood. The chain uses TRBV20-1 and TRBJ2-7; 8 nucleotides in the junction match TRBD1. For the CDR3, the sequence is CSVTSKDRVYEQYF. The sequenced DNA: TGCAGTGTTACCTCCAAGGACAGGGTATACGAGCAGTACTTC.